This entry concerns a single T cell receptor beta chain. Data came from immunoSEQ multiplex PCR; TCRdb stores just in-frame clones and leaves some out. The sample lists a few hundred thousand clones, around 87% seen once, with 3.4% in the top ten. The sample belongs to a study of Ad26.COV2.S vaccination and SARS-CoV-2 variants. Specified treatment: around 19 received Ad26.COV2.S at low or high dose, single or two shots; roughly five received placebo; per-sample allocation not given. Sampling occurred on day 63 after the first vaccine or placebo injection. The source of this sequence is a person aged 18-65 years who received the Ad26.COV2.S COVID-19 vaccine or a placebo. Sequenced here: peripheral blood, sampled in a trial of Ad26.COV2.S vaccine versus placebo.

The CDR3 DNA reads as TGCGCCAGCAGCTTGGCTGGCTCTGGGGCCAACGTCCTGACTTTC. Protein sequence: CASSLAGSGANVLTF. This sequence joins TRBV5-1 and TRBJ2-6; D unclear. V lost 0 bases and J 0 bases, leaving 4 bases between the germline ends. CDR3 length equals 15 residues. Germline V CDR1 and CDR2: SGHRS, YFSETQ.